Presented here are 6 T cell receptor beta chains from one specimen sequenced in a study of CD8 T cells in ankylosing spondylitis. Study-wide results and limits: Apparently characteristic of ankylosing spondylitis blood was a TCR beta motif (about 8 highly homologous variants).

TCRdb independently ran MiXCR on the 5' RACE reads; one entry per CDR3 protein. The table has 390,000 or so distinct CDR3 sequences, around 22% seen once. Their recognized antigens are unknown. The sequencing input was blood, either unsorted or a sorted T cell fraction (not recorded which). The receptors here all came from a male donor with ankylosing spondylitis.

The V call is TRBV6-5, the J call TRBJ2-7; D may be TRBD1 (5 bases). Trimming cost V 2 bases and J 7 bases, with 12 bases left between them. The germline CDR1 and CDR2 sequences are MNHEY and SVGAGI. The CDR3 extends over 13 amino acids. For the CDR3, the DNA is TGTGCCAGCAGTTACGGGCAGGGTAGAGAGCAGTACTTC. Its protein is CASSYGQGREQYF.

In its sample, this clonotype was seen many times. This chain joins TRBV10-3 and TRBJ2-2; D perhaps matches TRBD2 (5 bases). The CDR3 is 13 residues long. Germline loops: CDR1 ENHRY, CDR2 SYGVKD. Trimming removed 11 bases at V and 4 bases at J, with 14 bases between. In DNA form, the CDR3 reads TGTGCCGCCAGCTGGGAGAGCACCGGGGAGCTGTTTTTT. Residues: CAASWESTGELFF.

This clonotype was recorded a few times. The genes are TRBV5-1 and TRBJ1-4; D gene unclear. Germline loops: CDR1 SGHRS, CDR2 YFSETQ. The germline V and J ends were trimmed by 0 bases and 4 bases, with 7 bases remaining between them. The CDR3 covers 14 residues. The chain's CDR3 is CASSLDRYNEKLFF. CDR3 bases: TGCGCCAGCAGCTTGGACAGATATAATGAAAAACTGTTTTTT.

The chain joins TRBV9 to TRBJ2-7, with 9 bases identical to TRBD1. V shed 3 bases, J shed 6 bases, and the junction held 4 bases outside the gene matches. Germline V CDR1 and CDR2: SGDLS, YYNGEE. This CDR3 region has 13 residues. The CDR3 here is CASSETGGSEQYF. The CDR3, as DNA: TGTGCCAGCAGCGAAACAGGGGGCTCCGAGCAGTACTTC.

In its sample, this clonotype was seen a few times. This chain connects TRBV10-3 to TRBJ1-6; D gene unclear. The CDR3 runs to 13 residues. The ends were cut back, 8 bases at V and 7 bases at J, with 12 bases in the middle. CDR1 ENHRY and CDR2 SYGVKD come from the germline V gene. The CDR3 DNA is TGTGCCATCGCAGTAGATTTAAATTCACCCCTCCACTTT. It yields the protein CAIAVDLNSPLHF.

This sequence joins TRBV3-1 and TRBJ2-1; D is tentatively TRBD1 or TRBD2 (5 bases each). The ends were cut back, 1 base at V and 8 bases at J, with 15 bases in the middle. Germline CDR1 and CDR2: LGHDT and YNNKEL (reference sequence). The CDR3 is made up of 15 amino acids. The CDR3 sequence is CASSQGPGGWDEQFF. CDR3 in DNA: TGTGCCAGCAGCCAAGGTCCTGGGGGTTGGGATGAGCAGTTCTTC.